This T cell receptor (beta chain) is drawn from a study of beta chain features in type 1 diabetes. Study information: Examination of sorted cells across all samples involved roughly 100 million cells. Whole-study results and caveats: Among type 1 diabetes patients, VDJ junctions had fewer insertions and more deletions. HLA influence on TCRB rearrangement stayed unresolved here. The similarity of naive, central memory and Treg TCRB repertoires appeared greater among patients than among healthy donors.

Every isolated RNA sample was fully reverse transcribed, so sequencing captured expressed TCRB transcripts. This table comes from immunoSEQ multiplex PCR, and its TCRdb copy is limited to in-frame clones, with some not included. The sample shows roughly 240,000 clones, under 70% of them seen only once. Trimming removed 3 bases from V and 5 bases from J; junction bases left unmatched: 6. The CDR3 sequence is 14 residues long. Per germline, CDR1 LGHNA and CDR2 YNFKEQ. A word on this clone: Antigen: not known.

This rearrangement joins TRBV4-2 to TRBJ2-7; 8 bases are a match to TRBD1. The sequence was collected from a man aged 25 to 40 in good health. The sequenced sample consisted of naive CD4+ T cells from blood. CDR3 DNA: TGTGCCAGCAGCCAGGGGACAGGTTTTGACGAGCAGTACTTC. Its protein is CASSQGTGFDEQYF.